This TCR beta chain was sequenced during a study of cytomegalovirus exposure and HLA in healthy donors. Study outcomes and limitations: In an earlier analysis, most TCR beta V segments were productive about 87% or about 30% of the time. Sequencing depth across donors, presence/absence analyses assumed, was roughly uniform. Some V segments, TRBV6-2 and TRBV6-3 among them, were indistinguishable and were therefore excluded.

A multiplex PCR was run with 60 Vbeta primers and 13 Jbeta primers. The assay was immunoSEQ multiplex PCR, and TCRdb's table has in-frame clones only and misses some. The sample's table shows under 95,000 clones. The CDR3 consists of 14 residues. Germline CDR1 is LNHDA and CDR2 is SQIVND (reference sequence). V was shortened by 6 bases and J by 8 bases, with 17 bases between the two germline ends. Concerning this clone itself: Antigen unknown.

The sample was PBMCs. This chain links TRBV19 with TRBJ2-1, with D perhaps TRBD1 (6 bases). The TCR originated in a man aged 18-30 years in good health and CMV-seropositive. The CDR3 here is CASRGGGHRDEQFF. The CDR3, as DNA: TGTGCCAGTAGGGGTGGGGGCCATCGGGATGAGCAGTTCTTC.